What follows are 15 T cell receptor beta chains derived from one specimen sequenced in a study of T cells in Graves' hyperthyroidism and ophthalmopathy. RNA transcripts yielded amplified TCR beta CDR3 regions. HTBI primers were used for first-round RT-PCR of the TCR CDR3. MiXCR, run by TCRdb on the multiplex PCR reads, gives a single entry per CDR3 protein. The sample consists of around 300,000 distinct CDR3 sequences, roughly 19% of them appearing once. Material: blood. Receptor source: a man in his fifties with Graves' ophthalmopathy.

This clonotype has more than one count but fewer than ten. This chain connects TRBV30 to TRBJ2-5; possible D gene TRBD2, 7 bases. The CDR3 extends over 13 amino acids. CDR1 and CDR2 (germline): GTSNPN, SVGIG (reference sequence). V shed 8 bases and J shed 4 bases, with 17 bases lying between them. CDR3 in DNA: TGTGCCAGGGGGAGGGGAAACGGAGAGACCCAGTACTTC. Encoded protein: CARGRGNGETQYF.

DNA of the CDR3: TGCAGCGTTGGAGCGGACAGGGATGCCGGGGAGCTGTTTTTT. Amino acids: CSVGADRDAGELFF. This chain uses TRBV29-1 with TRBJ2-2; 8 bases are shared with TRBD1. The CDR3 is made up of 14 amino acids. The V and J ends lost 4 bases and 6 bases, in that order; junction bases with no gene match: 7. CDR1 is SQVTM, CDR2 ANQGSEA, per germline.

The rearrangement joins TRBV28 to TRBJ2-5, with 10 bases fitting TRBD2. The CDR3 runs to 16 residues. The V gene end was trimmed by 6 bases and the J gene end by 5 bases; junction bases not matched to a gene: 12. The V gene's germline CDR1 is MDHEN and CDR2 SYDVKM. This chain's CDR3 is CASRSGRGGLGETQYF. CDR3 DNA: TGTGCCAGCAGAAGCGGGAGGGGAGGTCTCGGGGAGACCCAGTACTTC.

The gene calls are TRBV7-3 and TRBJ1-4, with D maybe TRBD1 (5 bases). Germline V gives CDR1 SGHTA, CDR2 FQGTGA. The CDR3 spans 18 residues. V was trimmed by 4 bases and J by 6 bases, leaving 24 bases between them. CDR3 in amino acids: CASSWSPQGTFPDEKLFF. The CDR3 region has the DNA TGTGCCAGCAGCTGGTCACCGCAGGGTACCTTTCCGGATGAAAAACTGTTTTTT.

This clonotype was recorded many times. The chain employs TRBV6-1 and TRBJ2-1; TRBD2 matches at 10 bases. The germline CDR1 and CDR2 sequences are MNHNS and SASEGT. Trimming removed 2 bases from V and 0 bases from J; junction bases left unmatched: 1. The CDR3 extends over 16 amino acids. The CDR3 DNA reads TGTGCCAGCAGTGAATTAGCGGGAGGCTCCTACAATGAGCAGTTCTTC. It encodes CASSELAGGSYNEQFF.

This clonotype has just a few counts. Given a much more abundant clone one base away, this may be a read error. V is TRBV11-2 and J is TRBJ1-2; tentative D call: TRBD1 (6 bases). This CDR3 comprises 14 residues. The V and J ends lost 5 bases and 3 bases respectively, with 13 bases between them. CDR1 and CDR2 from the germline V gene are SGHAT and FQNNGV. The CDR3 here is CASSTKGVDYGYTF. The CDR3 coding sequence is TGTGCCAGCAGCACCAAGGGGGTAGACTATGGCTACACCTTC.

This chain links TRBV10-3 with TRBJ1-1; D is undetermined. The CDR3 sequence is 9 residues long. Trimming removed 7 bases from V and 7 bases from J, with 4 bases in between. The V gene's germline CDR1 is ENHRY and CDR2 SYGVKD. The CDR3, as DNA: TGTGCCATCATCAGTGAAGCTTTCTTT. It codes for CAIISEAFF.

This clonotype appeared many times. This chain joins TRBV6-4 and TRBJ2-2, with 8 bases identical to TRBD2. The CDR3 consists of 14 residues. The V gene's germline CDR1 is MRHNA and CDR2 SNTAGT. Trimming at V came to 3 bases and at J to 4 bases, leaving 1 base not matched to a gene. The CDR3 DNA is TGTGCCAGCAGTGAAAGCGGGAGCACCGGGGAGCTGTTTTTT. It is translated as CASSESGSTGELFF.

There are a few counts of this clonotype. This chain joins TRBV12-5 and TRBJ1-1; no reliable D call. This CDR3 contains 13 residues. The germline gives CDR1 LGHNT, CDR2 FRNRAP. The V end lost 5 bases, the J end lost 3 bases, and 10 bases lay between the germline ends. Here the CDR3 DNA reads TGTGCTAGTGGTCCAACAGAAGACACTGAAGCTTTCTTT. Translation: CASGPTEDTEAFF.

The sample holds many counts of this clonotype. This rearrangement joins TRBV20-1 to TRBJ2-1; 12 bases line up with TRBD2. With V trimmed by 5 bases and J by 8 bases, 4 bases remained unmatched. The length of the CDR3 is 13 residues. CDR1 and CDR2 (germline): DFQATT, SNEGSKA (reference sequence). The CDR3 protein is CSAPGTSGYEQFF. CDR3 sequence (DNA): TGCAGTGCTCCCGGGACTAGCGGGTATGAGCAGTTCTTC.

Many counts were recorded for this clonotype. This chain uses TRBV4-1 with TRBJ1-2; D is undetermined. Looked up from germline, CDR1 is MGHRA and CDR2 is YSYEKL. Trimming left V 1 base short and J 5 bases short, with 8 bases between. The CDR3 spans 13 residues. CDR3 protein: CASSQGQLYGYTF. The DNA of the CDR3 is TGCGCCAGCAGCCAAGGACAACTGTATGGCTACACCTTC.

This clonotype showed up many times. The chain uses TRBV20-1 and TRBJ1-1, with TRBD1 matching over 8 bases. The CDR3 covers 14 residues. Germline assignment: CDR1 DFQATT and CDR2 SNEGSKA (reference sequence). The V and J ends lost 4 bases and 3 bases, in that order; junction bases with no gene match: 7. DNA of the CDR3: TGCAGTGCTACCATAGGACAGGGCGACACTGAAGCTTTCTTT. This codes for CSATIGQGDTEAFF.

The J gene is TRBJ2-5, the V gene TRBV12-3 or TRBV12-4; no clear D gene. This CDR3 has 12 amino acids. V was shortened by 6 bases and J by 8 bases, with 13 bases between the two germline ends. The CDR3 nucleotides read TGTGCCAGCAGCCAAGCGACCGAAACCCAGTACTTC. The encoded protein is CASSQATETQYF.

This clonotype was recorded many times. The chain uses TRBV5-1 and TRBJ2-1, with D perhaps given as TRBD1 or TRBD2 (5 bases each). V was clipped by 2 bases and J by 6 bases, with 9 bases between them. The CDR3 is 13 amino acids. CDR1 and CDR2 from the germline V gene are SGHRS and YFSETQ. CDR3 bases: TGCGCCAGCAGCTTAGCAGGGAGCAATGAGCAGTTCTTC. Residues: CASSLAGSNEQFF.

This clonotype has a count of ten or more. The chain employs TRBV5-8 and TRBJ2-2; 12 nucleotides match TRBD2. V shed 2 bases, J shed 7 bases, and the junction held 6 bases outside the gene matches. The CDR3 sequence is 16 residues long. Germline V gene lookup returns CDR1 SGHTS and CDR2 YDEGEE. The CDR3: CASSFPSGRAFGELFF. The CDR3, as DNA: TGTGCCAGCAGCTTCCCTAGCGGGAGGGCCTTCGGGGAGCTGTTTTTT.